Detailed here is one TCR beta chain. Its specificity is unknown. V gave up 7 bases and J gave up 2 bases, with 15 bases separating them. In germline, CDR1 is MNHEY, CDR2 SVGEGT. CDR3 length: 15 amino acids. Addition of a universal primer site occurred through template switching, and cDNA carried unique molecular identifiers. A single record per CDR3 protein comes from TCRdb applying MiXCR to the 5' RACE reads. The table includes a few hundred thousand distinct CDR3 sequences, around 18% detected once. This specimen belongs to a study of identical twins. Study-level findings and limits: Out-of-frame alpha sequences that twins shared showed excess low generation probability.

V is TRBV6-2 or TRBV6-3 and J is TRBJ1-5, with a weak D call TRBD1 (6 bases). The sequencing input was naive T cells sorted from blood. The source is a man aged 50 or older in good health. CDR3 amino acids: CASKTQGTRNQPQHF. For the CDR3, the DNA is TGTGCCAGCAAAACTCAGGGGACCCGCAATCAGCCCCAGCATTTT.